The T cell receptor beta chain described here comes from a study of blood T cell repertoires in COVID-19. The CDR3 length is 14 residues. Looked up from germline, CDR1 is KGHSH and CDR2 is LQKENI. V lost 0 bases and J 2 bases, leaving 8 bases between the germline ends. The data were produced by immunoSEQ multiplex PCR, yet TCRdb's version contains in-frame clones alone and is incomplete. The table lists some 250,000 clones, over 75% of them singletons. A note on this clone: The identical CDR3 is also encoded by other nucleotide sequences in the sample.

The sequence was obtained from a woman of 80 years or more with acute or convalescent COVID-19. The sequenced material came from peripheral blood. The rearrangement links TRBV18 to TRBJ2-7, with D possibly being TRBD2 (5 bases). This chain's CDR3 is CASSPPGGTYEQYF. The CDR3 DNA reads TGTGCCAGCTCACCACCAGGAGGTACCTACGAGCAGTACTTC. Variable domain in full (rest from reference TRBV18 and TRBJ2-7): NAGVMQNPRHLVRRRGQEARLRCSPMKGHSHVYWYRQLPEEGLKFMVYLQKENIIDESGMPKERFSAEFPKEGPSILRIQQVVRGDSAAYFCASSPPGGTYEQYFGPGTRLTVT.